The 28 T cell receptor beta chains below come from one sample, sequenced in a study of Ad26.COV2.S vaccination and SARS-CoV-2 variants. Method: immunoSEQ multiplex PCR; TCRdb's copy keeps in-frame clones and lacks some. There are about 380,000 clones in the sample; about four fifths occur only once, and around 7.4% lies in the top ten. Regarding treatment: over 15 received Ad26.COV2.S at low or high dose, single or two shots; 5 received placebo; per-sample allocation not given. Samples came from day 63 after the first vaccine or placebo injection. Sequenced material: peripheral blood, taken in a trial of Ad26.COV2.S vaccine versus placebo. These TCRs come from a person between 18 and 59 years old who received the Ad26.COV2.S COVID-19 vaccine or a placebo.

The rearrangement links TRBV14 to TRBJ2-7, with D unresolved. The CDR3 contains 15 residues. The germline V gene has CDR1 SGHDN and CDR2 FVKESK. Deletions cut 3 bases from V and 0 bases from J, with 12 bases between. CDR3 amino acids: CASSQAPFPSYEQYF. The DNA for the CDR3 is TGTGCCAGCAGCCAGGCCCCTTTCCCCTCCTACGAGCAGTACTTC.

This clone was seen more than once but under ten times. Other DNA sequences within the sample encode an identical CDR3. V gene TRBV5-1 combines with J gene TRBJ1-5; a weak D match, TRBD1 (5 bases). The V end was cut by 0 bases, the J end by 4 bases, with 8 bases between. Germline CDR1 SGHRS, CDR2 YFSETQ. CDR3 size: 14 residues. The CDR3 nucleotides read TGCGCCAGCAGCTTGGACGCAGGGAATCAGCCCCAGCATTTT. It codes for CASSLDAGNQPQHF.

This chain joins TRBV6-2 or TRBV6-3 and TRBJ1-2, with D possibly being TRBD1 (6 bases). The CDR3 has 13 residues. Germline V CDR1 and CDR2: MNHEY, SVGEGT. Trimming shortened V by 5 bases and J by 3 bases, and 10 bases separated the two germline ends. CDR3 nucleotides: TGTGCCAGCAGTACCGGGACATACTATGGCTACACCTTC. The encoded protein is CASSTGTYYGYTF.

The chain couples TRBV28 to TRBJ2-7, with 9 bases identical to TRBD1. Trimming took 4 bases from V and 4 from J; bases not matched to a gene: 5. This CDR3 comprises 14 residues. Per germline, CDR1 MDHEN and CDR2 SYDVKM. CDR3 sequence: CASSWTGARYEQYF. The CDR3 region has the DNA TGTGCCAGCAGTTGGACAGGGGCGCGGTACGAGCAGTACTTC. Drawing the rest from reference TRBV28 and TRBJ2-7, the complete variable domain is DVKVTQSSRYLVKRTGEKVFLECVQDMDHENMFWYRQDPGLGLRLIYFSYDVKMKEKGDIPEGYSVSREKKERFSLILESASTNQTSMYLCASSWTGARYEQYFGPGTRLTVT.

This clone came up a few times. The J gene is TRBJ1-3, the V gene TRBV9; D ambiguous. The V and J ends lost 0 bases and 4 bases respectively, with 5 bases between them. CDR3 length: 13 amino acids. The V gene's germline CDR1 is SGDLS and CDR2 YYNGEE. CDR3 in amino acids: CASSVGVGNTIYF. As DNA, the CDR3 is TGTGCCAGCAGCGTAGGTGTCGGAAACACCATATATTTT.

This chain links TRBV4-3 with TRBJ1-2, with D perhaps TRBD1 (5 bases). The CDR3 has 17 residues. Trimming removed 4 bases from V and 2 bases from J, with 20 bases in between. CDR1 LGHNA and CDR2 YSLEER come from the germline V gene. The CDR3 nucleotides read TGCGCCAGCAGCCTCGGGGCAGGGAACACCGTGAACTATGGCTACACCTTC. Amino acid sequence: CASSLGAGNTVNYGYTF.

The V call is TRBV7-8, the J call TRBJ2-7; 7 bases are a match to TRBD1. The V gene end was trimmed by 1 base and the J gene end by 2 bases; junction bases not matched to a gene: 8. The germline V gene has CDR1 SGHVS and CDR2 FQNEAQ. CDR3 length: 16 residues. The CDR3: CASSLGPGQQPYEQYF. The CDR3 DNA sequence: TGTGCCAGCAGCTTAGGACCGGGACAGCAGCCCTACGAGCAGTACTTC.

The chain employs TRBV27 and TRBJ2-6; TRBD1 matches 8 bases. From germline, CDR1 is MNHEY and CDR2 SMNVEV (reference sequence). CDR3 size: 18 residues. V lost 3 bases, J lost 0 bases, and 7 bases stayed unmatched. The CDR3: CASSLSQGVSSGANVLTF. In DNA form, the CDR3 reads TGTGCCAGCAGTTTGTCACAGGGGGTTAGCTCTGGGGCCAACGTCCTGACTTTC.

The chain employs TRBV6-5 and TRBJ2-2; D is tentatively TRBD1 or TRBD2 (6 bases each). Trimming cost V 5 bases and J 6 bases, with 16 bases left between them. The germline V gene has CDR1 MNHEY and CDR2 SVGAGI. CDR3 length: 15 amino acids. CDR3 coding DNA: TGTGCCAGCAGTCTACTAGGGGGGCTTCCCGGGGAGCTGTTTTTT. Its translation is CASSLLGGLPGELFF.

V and J are TRBV6-5 and TRBJ1-1; possibly TRBD1 for D (6 bases). The CDR3 has 13 residues. Germline-derived CDR1 and CDR2 are MNHEY and SVGAGI. V was trimmed by 6 bases and J by 1 base, leaving 9 bases between them. The CDR3: CASSQGQNTEAFF. CDR3 bases: TGTGCCAGCAGCCAGGGACAGAACACTGAAGCTTTCTTT.

This clone was seen just once. V is TRBV5-5 and J is TRBJ1-1; 12 nucleotides match TRBD1. Trimming at V came to 4 bases and at J to 5 bases, leaving 9 bases not matched to a gene. The CDR3 loop spans 16 amino acids. In germline, CDR1 is SGHKS, CDR2 YYEKEE (reference sequence). The CDR3 bases are TGTGCCAGCAGCCCGGGACAGGGGGCAATAGGTACTGAAGCTTTCTTT. This translates into CASSPGQGAIGTEAFF.

This clone was detected only a few times. The chain employs TRBV7-9 and TRBJ2-7; perhaps TRBD2 as D (5 bases). The CDR3 loop spans 13 amino acids. V dropped 4 bases and J dropped 6 bases, with 13 bases sitting between them. Germline-derived CDR1 and CDR2 are SEHNR and FQNEAQ (reference sequence). The CDR3 coding sequence is TGTGCCAGCAGCTCCGGGAACCCGGGCGAGCAGTACTTC. Amino acids: CASSSGNPGEQYF.

This clone was recorded only once. CDR3 protein: CASRQGRGETQYF. The CDR3 nucleotides read TGTGCCAGCAGACAGGGTAGGGGAGAGACCCAGTACTTC. This chain connects TRBV25-1 to TRBJ2-5, with D possibly TRBD1 on 6 matching bases. The V end lost 6 bases, the J end lost 4 bases, and 12 bases lay between the germline ends. The CDR3 is 13 residues long. The germline CDR1 and CDR2 sequences are MGHDK and SYGVNS.

This clone was found once. V is TRBV11-1 and J is TRBJ2-6, with D unclear. The CDR3 consists of 14 residues. Trimming left V 3 bases short and J 1 base short, with 4 bases between. Germline CDR1 SGHAT, CDR2 FQDESV (reference sequence). The CDR3 spells CASSLRSGANVLTF. The CDR3 region has the DNA TGTGCCAGCAGCTTGCGATCTGGGGCCAACGTCCTGACTTTC.

This clone was picked up a small number of times. Other DNA sequences in this sample translate to the same CDR3. V usage is TRBV18 and J usage is TRBJ1-5, with D possibly being TRBD1 (5 bases). CDR1 and CDR2 from the germline V gene are KGHSH and LQKENI. The CDR3 has 15 amino acids. Trimming removed 6 bases at V and 3 bases at J, with 15 bases between. CDR3 coding DNA: TGTGCCAGCTCGCCGGGGCCCTCCCCCAATCAGCCCCAGCATTTT. It translates to CASSPGPSPNQPQHF.

In this sample, this clone turned up a few times. This rearrangement joins TRBV7-6 to TRBJ2-5; D could derive from TRBD1 or TRBD2 (7 bases each). Germline assignment: CDR1 SGHVS and CDR2 FNYEAQ. V was clipped by 5 bases and J by 7 bases, with 17 bases between them. The CDR3 spans 14 residues. For the CDR3, the DNA is TGTGCCAGCAGCGCCCCCTCAGGGGGGGGGACCCAGTACTTC. Its translation: CASSAPSGGGTQYF.

The chain carries TRBV13 and TRBJ2-7; D gene uncertain. V was cut by 5 bases and J by 0 bases, with 8 bases left in between. The germline V gene has CDR1 PRHDT and CDR2 FYEKMQ (reference sequence). The CDR3 has 13 amino acids. This CDR3 reads CASSLGRSYEQYF. DNA of the CDR3: TGTGCCAGCAGCCTCGGGCGCTCCTACGAGCAGTACTTC.

The chain is built from TRBV27 and TRBJ1-2; tentative D call: TRBD1 (6 bases). The CDR3 covers 13 residues. Between the trimmed V and J ends, which lost 4 bases and 8 bases, there was a span of 14 bases. Germline assignment: CDR1 MNHEY and CDR2 SMNVEV (reference sequence). The chain's CDR3 is CASSSRQGSGYTF. CDR3 nucleotide sequence: TGTGCCAGCAGTTCGCGGCAGGGGAGCGGCTACACCTTC.

The rearrangement joins TRBV10-1 to TRBJ2-3; D is uncertain. Per germline, CDR1 WNHNN and CDR2 SYGVQD (reference sequence). The CDR3 has 15 residues. Trimming took 3 bases from V and 0 from J, leaving 10 bases between them. CDR3 coding DNA: TGCGCCAGCAGTGACGATTGGTCTAGCACAGATACGCAGTATTTT. It yields the protein CASSDDWSSTDTQYF.

V is TRBV5-1 and J is TRBJ2-3; 10 bases match TRBD2. This CDR3 has 15 amino acids. CDR1 SGHRS and CDR2 YFSETQ come from the germline V gene. The trim removed 4 bases at V and 1 base at J, leaving 3 bases unmatched. Here the CDR3 reads CASSPGLAGTDTQYF. The CDR3 DNA is TGCGCCAGCAGCCCCGGACTAGCGGGCACAGATACGCAGTATTTT. The full variable domain, completed using reference TRBV5-1 and TRBJ2-3, is KAGVTQTPRYLIKTRGQQVTLSCSPISGHRSVSWYQQTPGQGLQFLFEYFSETQRNKGNFPGRFSGRQFSNSRSEMNVSTLELGDSALYLCASSPGLAGTDTQYFGPGTRLTVL.

The genes are TRBV30 and TRBJ2-5; 12 bases line up with TRBD2. CDR3 size: 15 residues. J was trimmed by 5 bases and V by 4 bases; bases with no gene match: 8. Per germline, CDR1 GTSNPN and CDR2 SVGIG (reference sequence). CDR3 DNA: TGTGCCTGGACTAGCGGGAGGGGACGGGGTGAGACCCAGTACTTC. It encodes CAWTSGRGRGETQYF.

The genes are TRBV7-2 and TRBJ2-7, with D possibly being TRBD2 (7 bases). The CDR3 length is 15 residues. Germline CDR1 is SGHTA and CDR2 is FQGNSA. Between the trimmed V and J ends, which lost 5 bases and 5 bases, there was a span of 19 bases. The CDR3 is CASSPWGGGGDEQYF. CDR3 coding DNA: TGTGCCAGCAGCCCCTGGGGAGGGGGTGGGGACGAGCAGTACTTC.

J is TRBJ1-2 and V is TRBV5-6; 11 bases line up with TRBD1. V shed 1 base and J 7 bases; nucleotides not matched to a gene: 9. Germline V gene data show CDR1 as SGHDT and CDR2 as YYEEEE. This CDR3 spans 16 amino acids. The CDR3 is CASSLWDRGNLRGYTF. Here the CDR3 DNA reads TGTGCCAGCAGCTTGTGGGACAGGGGGAACCTACGTGGCTACACCTTC.

V and J are TRBV7-2 and TRBJ2-1, with a weak D call TRBD2 (5 bases). Trimming pared 4 bases from V and 10 bases from J, leaving 17 bases between. The germline V gene encodes CDR1 SGHTA and CDR2 FQGNSA. This CDR3 has 14 residues. As DNA, the CDR3 is TGTGCCAGCAGCTCGGTTAGGAGGTTAGGGGAGCAGTTCTTC. Its protein product is CASSSVRRLGEQFF.

The chain recombines TRBV9 with TRBJ1-5, with TRBD1 as a possible D gene (6 bases). Per the germline V gene, CDR1 is SGDLS and CDR2 is YYNGEE. This CDR3 has 14 residues. V lost 3 bases to trimming and J lost 0 bases, with 7 bases between them. Here the CDR3 DNA reads TGTGCCAGCAGCGGGACAGCTAGCAATCAGCCCCAGCATTTT. It translates to CASSGTASNQPQHF.

CDR3 in DNA: TGTGCCAGCAGCTTAATAAGTCAGGGGGTTAAGACTGAAGCTTTCTTT. Translation: CASSLISQGVKTEAFF. The gene calls are TRBV7-9 and TRBJ1-1; 7 bases map to TRBD1. Germline V lookup: CDR1 SEHNR, CDR2 FQNEAQ (reference sequence). V dropped 2 bases and J dropped 5; count of bases not matched to a gene: 11. This CDR3 has 16 amino acids. Supplemented by reference TRBV7-9 and TRBJ1-1, the full variable domain reads DTGVSQNPRHKITKRGQNVTFRCDPISEHNRLYWYRQTLGQGPEFLTYFQNEAQLEKSRLLSDRFSAERPKGSFSTLEIQRTEQGDSAMYLCASSLISQGVKTEAFFGQGTRLTVV.

V gene TRBV5-5 combines with J gene TRBJ2-7, with D tentatively TRBD1 (5 bases). The CDR3 extends over 16 amino acids. V shed 1 base and J shed 3 bases, with 17 bases lying between them. CDR1 and CDR2 (germline): SGHKS, YYEKEE (reference sequence). In DNA, the CDR3 is TGTGCCAGCAGCTTGAAACAGAACAGGATGTACTACGAGCAGTACTTC. The encoded protein is CASSLKQNRMYYEQYF.

V is TRBV10-2 and J is TRBJ2-1; weak D call: TRBD2 (5 bases). This CDR3 region has 14 residues. The ends were cut back, 6 bases at V and 1 base at J, with 10 bases in the middle. Germline V gene data show CDR1 as WSHSY and CDR2 as SAAADI. The CDR3 is CASRLDRSYNEQFF. CDR3 coding DNA: TGCGCCAGCAGACTAGATAGGTCCTACAATGAGCAGTTCTTC.